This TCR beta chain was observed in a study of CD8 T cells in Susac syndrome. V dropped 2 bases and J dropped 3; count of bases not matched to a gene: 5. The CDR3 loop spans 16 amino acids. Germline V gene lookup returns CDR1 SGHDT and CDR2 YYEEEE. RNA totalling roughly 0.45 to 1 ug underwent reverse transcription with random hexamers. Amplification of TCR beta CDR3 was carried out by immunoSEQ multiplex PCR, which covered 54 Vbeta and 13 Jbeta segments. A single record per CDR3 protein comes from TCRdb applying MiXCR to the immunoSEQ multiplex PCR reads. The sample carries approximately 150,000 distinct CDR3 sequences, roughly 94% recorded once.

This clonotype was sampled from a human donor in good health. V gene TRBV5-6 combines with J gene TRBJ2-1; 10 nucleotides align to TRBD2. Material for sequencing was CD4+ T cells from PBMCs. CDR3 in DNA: TGTGCCAGCAGCTTTGGAGCGGGAGGGCGCTACAATGAGCAGTTCTTC. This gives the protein CASSFGAGGRYNEQFF.